The clone carrying this T cell receptor beta chain was recorded many times. Scientists amplified the TCR beta CDR3 regions from RNA transcripts. HTBI primers primed a first-round RT-PCR, and a second-round multiplex PCR followed. TCRdb redid the calling of the multiplex PCR reads with MiXCR, one entry per CDR3 protein. In the table there are a few hundred thousand distinct CDR3 sequences, approximately 18% of which are singletons. This sample is drawn from a study of Graves' ophthalmopathy and Graves' hyperthyroidism. A follow-up of 18 months without ophthalmopathy meant that hyperthyroidism was stable. In this cohort, patients with other autoimmune diseases, uncontrolled infections, pregnancy or lactation were excluded. The diagnosis combined clinical symptoms, thyroxine, TRAb, thyroid ultrasound and orbital computed tomography scans. The V end was cut by 0 bases, the J end by 3 bases, with 13 bases between. CDR1 and CDR2 from the germline V gene are SGHRS and YFSETQ. The CDR3 loop spans 16 amino acids.

The sequence was collected from an adult woman with stable Graves' hyperthyroidism. The sample was peripheral blood. This chain links TRBV5-1 with TRBJ1-3; weak D call: TRBD1 (6 bases). Here the CDR3 reads CASSLAGASLGNTIYF. The CDR3 nucleotides read TGCGCCAGCAGCTTGGCAGGGGCCTCCCTTGGAAACACCATATATTTT. Full variable domain (rest looked up from reference TRBV5-1 and TRBJ1-3): KAGVTQTPRYLIKTRGQQVTLSCSPISGHRSVSWYQQTPGQGLQFLFEYFSETQRNKGNFPGRFSGRQFSNSRSEMNVSTLELGDSALYLCASSLAGASLGNTIYFGEGSWLTVV.